Listed below are T cell receptor beta chains from one sample, sequenced in a study of T-cell memory formation after mild COVID-19. TCRdb reprocessed the 5' RACE reads via MiXCR and lists one record per CDR3 protein. The repertoire has 430,000 or so distinct CDR3 sequences, approximately 23% of them found once; the top ten carry 12%. Sequenced input: PBMCs or a T cell subset sorted from them (not recorded which). Receptor source: an adult woman who had mild COVID-19 (a few samples of this study predate the infection). Cell type and time point are not known. The CDR3 runs from the conserved cysteine through the conserved F or W. D genes are given only for firm matches. Not every row has a clone size; where given, it reads once, few, many or a size class.

v_call	d_call	j_call	clone_size	cdr3_nt	cdr3_aa
TRBV7-8	TRBD1	TRBJ1-3	.	TGTGCCAGCAGCGGCGGACGGGACAGCTCTGGAAACACCATATATTTT	CASSGGRDSSGNTIYF
TRBV23-1	.	TRBJ2-5	few	TGCGCCAGCAGTCAATCGGACATCCGGGAGACCCAGTACTTC	CASSQSDIRETQYF
TRBV19	TRBD1	TRBJ2-3	.	TGTGACAGTAGTTGGGGACAGGGGGAAGTGGCAGATACGCAGTATTTT	CDSSWGQGEVADTQYF
TRBV5-5	TRBD1	TRBJ2-1	few	TGTGCCAGCATCCGGGGACAGGGGAACAATGAGCAGTTCTTC	CASIRGQGNNEQFF
TRBV9	TRBD1	TRBJ1-1	.	TGTGCCAGCAGCGCGGTGACAGGGGTGAACACTGAAGCTTTCTTT	CASSAVTGVNTEAFF
TRBV24-1	TRBD1	TRBJ2-3	.	TGTGCCACCAAGGACAGGGGCGCAGATACGCAGTATTTT	CATKDRGADTQYF
TRBV4-1	TRBD2	TRBJ2-3	few	TGCGCCAGCAGCCCCACAGGGCGGGGGGCTAAGACAGATACGCAGTATTTT	CASSPTGRGAKTDTQYF
TRBV4-1	TRBD1	TRBJ1-2	few	TGCGCCAGCAGCCAAGACGCAGGGGGCGACTATGGCTACACCTTC	CASSQDAGGDYGYTF
TRBV6-5	TRBD2	TRBJ2-1	.	TGTGCCAGCAGTTCCCCCGGCCGGGGGGGCAGAGGTAATGAGCAGTTCTTC	CASSSPGRGGRGNEQFF
TRBV7-9	.	TRBJ2-7	many	TGTGCCAGCAGCTTCGCCGAGGGTATCCTAGGCGAGCAGTACTTC	CASSFAEGILGEQYF
TRBV7-6	.	TRBJ1-6	few	TGTGCCAGCAGCTCGGGACTGATCAATTCACCCCTCCACTTT	CASSSGLINSPLHF
TRBV25-1	TRBD1	TRBJ1-6	few	TGTGCCAGCAGTGCACTGGACAGGGATGACTCACCCCTCCACTTT	CASSALDRDDSPLHF
TRBV24-1	.	TRBJ2-7	.	TGTGCCACCAGTGACCCGGGACAATACGAGCAGTACTTC	CATSDPGQYEQYF
TRBV4-1	TRBD1	TRBJ2-5	.	TGCGCCAGCAGCTACATCCGGGACAGGGTTTTGGAGACCCAGTACTTC	CASSYIRDRVLETQYF
TRBV3-1	.	TRBJ2-7	few	TGTGCCAGCAGCCAAGGACAGGCCTCCTACGAGCAGTACTTC	CASSQGQASYEQYF
TRBV24-1	TRBD1	TRBJ2-3	.	TGTGCCACCCGGACAGGGGGCACAGATACGCAGTATTTT	CATRTGGTDTQYF
TRBV7-2	.	TRBJ2-3	.	TGTGCCAGCAACCCAAATCCCCGGGATACGCAGTATTTT	CASNPNPRDTQYF
TRBV5-1	.	TRBJ2-1	.	TGCGCCAGCAGCCCGGAGGGGGGTGGCTACAATGAGCAGTTCTTC	CASSPEGGGYNEQFF
TRBV6-2/TRBV6-3	.	TRBJ2-1	.	TGTGCCAGCAGAGATACTAGGGGGGTATACAATGAGCAGTTCTTC	CASRDTRGVYNEQFF
TRBV14	TRBD2	TRBJ2-7	.	TGTGCCAGCAGCCCATGGACTAGACCCTACGAGCAGTACTTC	CASSPWTRPYEQYF
TRBV6-4	.	TRBJ2-3	.	TGTGCCAGCAGTGACGGCTACGTTGATACGCAGTATTTT	CASSDGYVDTQYF
TRBV5-1	.	TRBJ2-2	.	TGCGCCAGCAGCTTGCGGCGAGCCACCGGGGAGCTGTTTTTT	CASSLRRATGELFF
TRBV12-3/TRBV12-4	.	TRBJ1-4	.	TGTGCCAGCAGTCTCACGGGAGGGGCGGACGAAAAACTGTTTTTT	CASSLTGGADEKLFF
TRBV5-1	TRBD1	TRBJ1-5	many	TGCGCCAGCAGCCCCAAGGACAGGGAGGCCAATCAGCCCCAGCATTTT	CASSPKDREANQPQHF
TRBV6-2/TRBV6-3	.	TRBJ2-3	.	TGTGCCAGCAGTTACTCGATTTGGGGAGATTTGACAGATACGCAGTATTTT	CASSYSIWGDLTDTQYF
TRBV20-1	.	TRBJ2-7	.	TGCAGTGCTAGAGTCGGTAGCGGAGCTTACGAGCAGTACTTC	CSARVGSGAYEQYF
TRBV12-3/TRBV12-4	TRBD2	TRBJ2-3	few	TGTGCCAGCAGTTTACTAGCGGGGATCACAGATACGCAGTATTTT	CASSLLAGITDTQYF
TRBV4-1	TRBD2	TRBJ2-7	few	TGCGCCAGCAGCCCCCTCGCTAGCGGGGGGACCTACGAGCAGTACTTC	CASSPLASGGTYEQYF
TRBV7-6	.	TRBJ2-5	.	TGTGCCAGCAGCTTAGAGGGGGGGTACCAAGAGACCCAGTACTTC	CASSLEGGYQETQYF
TRBV12-3/TRBV12-4	.	TRBJ2-1	few	TGTGCCAGCCGCGGACTGGGGGAGCAGTTCTTC	CASRGLGEQFF
TRBV30	.	TRBJ1-1	.	TGTGCCTGGAGAGACATCATCGAAGCTTTCTTT	CAWRDIIEAFF
TRBV7-9	.	TRBJ1-1	.	TGTGCCAGCAGTCGATCCCCCGGGGACACTGAAGCTTTCTTT	CASSRSPGDTEAFF
TRBV25-1	.	TRBJ2-1	.	TGTGCCAGCAGTGTCTCCGGGAGACTGAGCTCCTACAATGAGCAGTTCTTC	CASSVSGRLSSYNEQFF
TRBV2	TRBD1	TRBJ1-5	.	TGTGCCAGCAGTCTGGACAGGGTGAGCAATCAGCCCCAGCATTTT	CASSLDRVSNQPQHF
TRBV6-5	TRBD2	TRBJ2-1	.	TGTGCCAGCAATAAAAAGCGGGAGCCAAATGAGCAGTTCTTC	CASNKKREPNEQFF
TRBV6-2/TRBV6-3	TRBD1	TRBJ2-7	.	TGTGCCAGCAGAAGGGGGCAAGTCTACGAGCAGTACTTC	CASRRGQVYEQYF
TRBV7-8	TRBD2	TRBJ2-1	.	TGTGCCAGCAGCCAGTCGCGGGAGGTTGAGCTCTTC	CASSQSREVELF
TRBV12-3/TRBV12-4	.	TRBJ1-2	few	TGTGCCAGCAGTTTAGGACGGGCCTATGGCTACACCTTC	CASSLGRAYGYTF
TRBV7-8	TRBD1	TRBJ2-1	few	TGTGCCAGCAGCTTAGCGACAGGGGGCCGCAATGAGCAGTTCTTC	CASSLATGGRNEQFF
TRBV20-1	.	TRBJ2-7	few	TGCAGTGCTACCACGACTAGTAGCTACGAGCAGTACTTC	CSATTTSSYEQYF
TRBV2	.	TRBJ2-3	many	TGTGCCAGCAGTGAGGCAGATACGCAGTATTTT	CASSEADTQYF
TRBV29-1	.	TRBJ2-1	.	TGCAGCGTTGCCGGTACAGAAAACAATGAGCAGTTCTTC	CSVAGTENNEQFF